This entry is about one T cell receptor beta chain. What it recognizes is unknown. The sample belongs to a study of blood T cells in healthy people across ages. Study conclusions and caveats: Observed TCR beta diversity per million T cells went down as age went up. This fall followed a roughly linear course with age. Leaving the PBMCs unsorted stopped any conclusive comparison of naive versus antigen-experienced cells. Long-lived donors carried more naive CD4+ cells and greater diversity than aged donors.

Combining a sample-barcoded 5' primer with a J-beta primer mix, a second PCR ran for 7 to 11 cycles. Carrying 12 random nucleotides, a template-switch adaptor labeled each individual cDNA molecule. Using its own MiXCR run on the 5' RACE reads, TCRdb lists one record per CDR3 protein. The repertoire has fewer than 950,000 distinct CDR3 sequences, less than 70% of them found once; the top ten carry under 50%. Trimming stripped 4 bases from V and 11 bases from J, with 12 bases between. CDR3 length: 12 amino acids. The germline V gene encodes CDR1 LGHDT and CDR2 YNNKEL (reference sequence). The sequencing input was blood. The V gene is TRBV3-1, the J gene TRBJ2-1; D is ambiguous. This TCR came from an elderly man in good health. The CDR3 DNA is TGTGCCAGCAGCCCACTCGGGTCGCAGCAGTTCTTC. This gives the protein CASSPLGSQQFF.